This is a list of T cell receptor beta chains from one sample in a study of shared clonotypes between healthy human individuals. Profiled with immunoSEQ multiplex PCR; TCRdb holds only in-frame clones, not every one. The sample consists of 1.6 million or so clones, around 98.5% of them appearing once. The sample comprised naive CD4+ T cells sorted from blood. Source of these receptors: a man aged 25 to 45 in good health. The CDR3 runs from the conserved cysteine through the conserved F or W.

J gene: TRBJ2-7
V gene: TRBV6-5
CDR3 protein: CASIRQGGSYEQYF

J gene: TRBJ1-1
V gene: TRBV2
CDR3 protein: CASSGRTGRMNTEAFF

J gene: TRBJ1-5
V gene: TRBV7-8
CDR3 protein: CASSPPDRENQPQHF

J gene: TRBJ2-7
V gene: TRBV2
CDR3 protein: CASSLGEQYF

J gene: TRBJ1-4
V gene: TRBV11-2
CDR3 protein: CASSRDRGKEKLFF

J gene: TRBJ1-5
V gene: TRBV5-6
CDR3 protein: CASSLGIVYQPQHF

J gene: TRBJ2-7
V gene: TRBV2
CDR3 protein: CASRGPSSYEQYF

J gene: TRBJ2-1
V gene: TRBV15
CDR3 protein: CATSRGPSGRNNEQFF

J gene: TRBJ2-3
V gene: TRBV5-1
CDR3 protein: CASSLVEGTTDTQYF

J gene: TRBJ1-3
V gene: TRBV11-1
CDR3 protein: CASSIDGPPSSGNTIYF

J gene: TRBJ2-2
V gene: TRBV5-4
CDR3 protein: CASSQKKDYAGELFF

J gene: TRBJ1-2
V gene: TRBV28
CDR3 protein: CASSTVGTIDRGIPNYGYTF

J gene: TRBJ1-1
V gene: TRBV9
CDR3 protein: CASSVISTGTEAFF

J gene: TRBJ2-3
V gene: TRBV7-2
CDR3 protein: CASSLAGVYTQYF

J gene: TRBJ2-3
V gene: TRBV11-2
CDR3 protein: CASSLRPSVREAGDTQYF

J gene: TRBJ2-7
V gene: TRBV2
CDR3 protein: CASSGSGGYEQYF

J gene: TRBJ2-1
V gene: TRBV18
CDR3 protein: CASSSQGGSSYNEQFF

J gene: TRBJ2-2
V gene: TRBV14
CDR3 protein: CASSQMTVPGELFF